A selection of T cell receptor beta chains follows, all from one sample in a study of sequential checkpoint blockade in melanoma. Generated by immunoSEQ multiplex PCR, the TCRdb table keeps only in-frame clones and is missing some. The sample lists approximately 8,400 clones; roughly 70% were seen once. Sequenced here: CD8+ T cells sorted from blood (inferred from file names), sampled from a patient given nivolumab and ipilimumab in sequence. The receptors were gathered from a human patient with melanoma. Some clones in this sample may be carry-over from other donors' samples. The CDR3 runs from the conserved cysteine through the conserved F or W. D genes are given only for firm matches. Clone size appears in some rows only: once, few, many, or a class for an expanded clone.

CDR3nt: TGTGCCAGCAGCCCACAGGGAACTGAAGCTTTCTTT
CDR3aa: CASSPQGTEAFF
d_gene: NA
j_gene: TRBJ1-1
abundance: NA
v_gene: TRBV13

CDR3nt: TGCGCCAGCACCTTCCTCTCTGGGGCCAACGTCCTGACTTTC
CDR3aa: CASTFLSGANVLTF
d_gene: NA
j_gene: TRBJ2-6
abundance: NA
v_gene: TRBV4-1

CDR3nt: TGTGCCAGCAGCTTTGGCAGGGGCGACTCCTACGAGCAGTACTTC
CDR3aa: CASSFGRGDSYEQYF
d_gene: NA
j_gene: TRBJ2-7
abundance: few
v_gene: TRBV7-9

CDR3nt: TGTGCCAGTAGTTTTCGGACAAGCACCATATACGAGCAGTACTTC
CDR3aa: CASSFRTSTIYEQYF
d_gene: NA
j_gene: TRBJ2-7
abundance: NA
v_gene: TRBV19

CDR3nt: TGTGCCAGCAGTTACTCGAGCACTGAAGCTTTCTTT
CDR3aa: CASSYSSTEAFF
d_gene: NA
j_gene: TRBJ1-1
abundance: NA
v_gene: TRBV6-6

CDR3nt: TGTGCCAGCAGCTCCCGCCAGGGGGTATTCGACTATGGCTACACCTTC
CDR3aa: CASSSRQGVFDYGYTF
d_gene: TRBD1
j_gene: TRBJ1-2
abundance: NA
v_gene: TRBV11-1

CDR3nt: TGTGCCAGCAGCTCATGGGGAACAGGGGGAGAAAAACTGTTTTTT
CDR3aa: CASSSWGTGGEKLFF
d_gene: TRBD1
j_gene: TRBJ1-4
abundance: NA
v_gene: TRBV5-6

CDR3nt: TGTGCCAGCAGCGAACCGACTCCGAACCCCTACGAGCAGTACTTC
CDR3aa: CASSEPTPNPYEQYF
d_gene: NA
j_gene: TRBJ2-7
abundance: NA
v_gene: TRBV2

CDR3nt: TGTGCCATCAGTGCTGACAGCTACGAGCAGTACTTC
CDR3aa: CAISADSYEQYF
d_gene: NA
j_gene: TRBJ2-7
abundance: once
v_gene: TRBV10-3

CDR3nt: TGTGCCATCCGGGGAGGGCCCACCTACGAGCAGTACTTC
CDR3aa: CAIRGGPTYEQYF
d_gene: TRBD2
j_gene: TRBJ2-7
abundance: NA
v_gene: TRBV10-3

CDR3nt: TGTGCCAGCCAGAACAGTGGGAACACTGAAGCTTTCTTT
CDR3aa: CASQNSGNTEAFF
d_gene: NA
j_gene: TRBJ1-1
abundance: NA
v_gene: TRBV19

CDR3nt: TGTGCCAGCAGCTTAAGACAGGGTGCCCCTGAAGCTTTCTTT
CDR3aa: CASSLRQGAPEAFF
d_gene: TRBD1
j_gene: TRBJ1-1
abundance: NA
v_gene: TRBV7-2

CDR3nt: TGTGCCAGCAGTTTGACACTTAACTATGGCTACACCTTC
CDR3aa: CASSLTLNYGYTF
d_gene: NA
j_gene: TRBJ1-2
abundance: NA
v_gene: TRBV27

CDR3nt: TGTGCCAGCAGCCAAGCCCAGGGCTACGAGCAGTACTTC
CDR3aa: CASSQAQGYEQYF
d_gene: NA
j_gene: TRBJ2-7
abundance: few
v_gene: TRBV4-2

CDR3nt: TGTGCCAGCAGCCCGCTGGGAGCTAGCGGGATCTCGAGGTGGCAGTACTTC
CDR3aa: CASSPLGASGISRWQYF
d_gene: TRBD2
j_gene: TRBJ2-7
abundance: few
v_gene: TRBV13

CDR3nt: TGTGCCAGCAGCCACACAGGGTTCGGGTATCTTAAGGACAATGAGCAGTTCTTC
CDR3aa: CASSHTGFGYLKDNEQFF
d_gene: NA
j_gene: TRBJ2-1
abundance: NA
v_gene: TRBV7-9